Sequencing of this T cell receptor beta chain was carried out in a study of lymphopenia after photon versus proton radiotherapy. General study findings and limits: Photon-treated patients lost naive T cells and TCR diversity; proton-treated stayed stable.

CDR3 length equals 14 residues. Germline CDR1 MNHEY, CDR2 SMNVEV (reference sequence). V dropped 4 bases and J dropped 2; count of bases not matched to a gene: 4. Profiling relied on immunoSEQ multiplex PCR, and the TCRdb table lists in-frame clones only, not all of them. The data contain about 160,000 clones, 75% to 90% of them singletons. This clone was detected only once. Its specificity is not known. This clonotype originated in a man aged 45-65 years with gastric cancer. This specimen consisted of peripheral blood, obtained from a patient treated with photon-based radiotherapy. V gene TRBV27 combines with J gene TRBJ2-7; 8 nucleotides line up with TRBD2. The CDR3 reads CASSWSGGPYEQYF. The CDR3 nucleotides are TGTGCCAGCAGTTGGTCGGGAGGGCCCTACGAGCAGTACTTC.